The 20 T cell receptor beta chains reported below all come from one sample, sequenced in a study of human T cells and chemical hapten exposure. MiXCR was run by TCRdb on the RACE reads, yielding one entry per CDR3 protein. The table records tens of thousands of distinct CDR3 sequences, roughly 10% of them present only once. Time point in this sample: patch test 2, 6 weeks after DPC sensitization. Described treatment: therapeutic diphenylcyclopropenone sensitization with weekly scalp DPC. The sample was whole blood, taken in connection with sensitization to the hapten diphenylcyclopropenone (DPC). These receptors were obtained from a man between 18 and 29 years old with alopecia areata. Some clones in this sample may be carry-over from other donors' samples.

The chain is built from TRBV3-1 and TRBJ1-2, with TRBD1 matching over 7 bases. CDR1 and CDR2 from the germline V gene are LGHDT and YNNKEL (reference sequence). CDR3 size: 14 residues. V was clipped by 0 bases and J by 8 bases; unmatched bases: 6. The CDR3 here is CASSQDGQVQGYTF. The DNA for the CDR3 is TGTGCCAGCAGCCAAGACGGACAGGTTCAAGGCTACACCTTC.

A few counts support this clonotype. The chain joins TRBV29-1 to TRBJ1-6; no definite D call. The CDR3 extends over 13 amino acids. V lost 4 bases, J lost 4 bases, and 8 bases lay in between. CDR1 and CDR2 from the germline V gene are SQVTM and ANQGSEA. CDR3 protein: CSVGVGYNSPLHF. CDR3 coding DNA: TGCAGCGTTGGAGTGGGGTATAATTCACCCCTCCACTTT. Full variable domain (rest looked up from reference TRBV29-1 and TRBJ1-6): SAVISQKPSRDICQRGTSLTIQCQVDSQVTMMFWYRQQPGQSLTLIATANQGSEATYESGFVIDKFPISRPNLTFSTLTVSNMSPEDSSIYLCSVGVGYNSPLHFGNGTRLTVT.

The table lists this clonotype with many counts. The chain has TRBV6-1 and TRBJ1-1; D not certain. This CDR3 region has 16 residues. CDR1 and CDR2 (germline): MNHNS, SASEGT. The V end was cut by 2 bases, the J end by 1 base, with 14 bases between. CDR3 in DNA: TGTGCCAGCAGTGAATTCCCCGCAGGTTCGAACACTGAAGCTTTCTTT. It yields the protein CASSEFPAGSNTEAFF.

The gene calls are TRBV9 and TRBJ2-5; 8 bases are shared with TRBD1. The J segment lost 6 bases and the V segment lost 4 bases, leaving 17 bases of the junction unmatched. The CDR3 consists of 17 residues. Per germline, CDR1 SGDLS and CDR2 YYNGEE. The CDR3 is CASSPEATGTGKKTQYF. The CDR3, as DNA: TGTGCCAGCAGCCCCGAGGCCACCGGGACAGGAAAGAAGACCCAGTACTTC. Full variable domain (remainder filled in from reference TRBV9 and TRBJ2-5): DSGVTQTPKHLITATGQRVTLRCSPRSGDLSVYWYQQSLDQGLQFLIQYYNGEERAKGNILERFSAQQFPDLHSELNLSSLELGDSALYFCASSPEATGTGKKTQYFGPGTRLLVL.

The chain couples TRBV6-2 or TRBV6-3 to TRBJ2-3, with a weak D call TRBD1 (5 bases). Between the trimmed V and J ends, which lost 7 bases and 1 base, there was a span of 12 bases. The germline V gene encodes CDR1 MNHEY and CDR2 SVGEGT. The CDR3 sequence is 14 residues long. This chain's CDR3 is CASTRTRRTDTQYF. CDR3 DNA: TGTGCCAGCACCCGGACAAGGCGCACAGATACGCAGTATTTT.

V and J are TRBV20-1 and TRBJ2-3, with TRBD2 matching 11 bases. Germline V gene data show CDR1 as DFQATT and CDR2 as SNEGSKA (reference sequence). The J segment lost 0 bases and the V segment lost 3 bases, leaving 8 bases of the junction unmatched. The length of the CDR3 is 17 residues. DNA for the CDR3: TGCAGTGCTAGGGATCCTAGCGGGGGGATAAGCACAGATACGCAGTATTTT. Amino acids: CSARDPSGGISTDTQYF.

This clonotype was detected many times. The V call is TRBV18, the J call TRBJ2-7; tentatively, D is TRBD1 or TRBD2 (7 bases each). There are 14 residues in the CDR3. Trimming cost V 2 bases and J 6 bases, with 14 bases left between them. Germline values: CDR1 KGHSH, CDR2 LQKENI. The CDR3 DNA reads TGTGCCAGCTCACCAACGCAGGGGGAGGGCGAGCAGTACTTC. Its protein product is CASSPTQGEGEQYF.

The CDR3 here is CASSQVVKRTEKLFF. Written as DNA, the CDR3 is TGCGCCAGCAGCCAAGTGGTCAAACGCACCGAAAAACTGTTTTTT. V gene TRBV4-1 combines with J gene TRBJ1-4; D is uncertain. There are 15 residues in the CDR3. The V gene lost 1 base and the J gene lost 8 bases, with 14 bases spanning the gap. Germline lookup yields CDR1 MGHRA and CDR2 YSYEKL.

In its sample, this clonotype was seen a few times. The chain links TRBV19 to TRBJ2-3; 7 bases agree with TRBD1. Germline assignment: CDR1 LNHDA and CDR2 SQIVND (reference sequence). The CDR3 sequence is 13 residues long. V dropped 8 bases and J dropped 6; count of bases not matched to a gene: 8. The CDR3 reads CASRTGNGDTQYF. DNA for the CDR3: TGTGCCAGTCGGACAGGAAATGGGGATACGCAGTATTTT.

In its sample, this clonotype was seen many times. The chain couples TRBV7-6 to TRBJ1-5; D ambiguous. This CDR3 contains 14 residues. V was clipped by 4 bases and J by 6 bases, with 13 bases between them. Germline-derived CDR1 and CDR2 are SGHVS and FNYEAQ. The CDR3 sequence is CASSWTRSGQPQHF. In DNA form, the CDR3 reads TGTGCCAGCAGCTGGACCAGGAGCGGTCAGCCCCAGCATTTT.

This clonotype was seen many times. The genes are TRBV7-3 and TRBJ1-1; D gene uncertain. Deletions cut 1 base from V and 1 base from J, with 4 bases between. Germline CDR1 SGHTA, CDR2 FQGTGA. CDR3 length equals 13 residues. The CDR3 loop reads CASSLRENTEAFF. CDR3 coding DNA: TGTGCCAGCAGCTTAAGGGAGAACACTGAAGCTTTCTTT.

This clonotype has just a few counts. The chain couples TRBV10-2 to TRBJ1-1; possibly TRBD1 for D (6 bases). Germline loops: CDR1 WSHSY, CDR2 SAAADI. The CDR3 runs 16 residues. V lost 0 bases and J lost 0, with 11 bases in between. Here the CDR3 reads CASSESLRGVNTEAFF. The CDR3 DNA reads as TGCGCCAGCAGTGAGTCCCTCAGGGGCGTGAACACTGAAGCTTTCTTT.

This clonotype was detected only a few times. The DNA of the CDR3 is TGCAGTGCCCCGACTTATTACGAGCAGTACTTC. Amino acid sequence: CSAPTYYEQYF. J is TRBJ2-7 and V is TRBV20-1; D not resolved. The CDR3 has 11 amino acids. V shed 6 bases and J shed 4 bases, with 10 bases lying between them. The germline V gene has CDR1 DFQATT and CDR2 SNEGSKA (reference sequence).

This clonotype was seen at least ten times. CDR3 region: CASSYSGTGGNTIYF. In nucleotides, the CDR3 is TGTGCCAGCAGTTACTCGGGGACAGGGGGAAACACCATATATTTT. V usage is TRBV6-5 and J usage is TRBJ1-3; 9 bases match TRBD1. Germline V gives CDR1 MNHEY, CDR2 SVGAGI. The CDR3 totals 15 residues. The ends lost 0 bases at V and 4 bases at J; junction bases unmatched: 1.

This clonotype was seen a few times. V and J are TRBV6-5 and TRBJ1-1; 8 bases are a match to TRBD1. V lost 6 bases and J lost 2; bases outside the gene matches: 5. The CDR3 has 14 amino acids. CDR1 MNHEY and CDR2 SVGAGI come from the germline V gene. CDR3 nucleotide sequence: TGTGCCAGCAGAGGGACAGGAAAAAACACTGAAGCTTTCTTT. Its translation is CASRGTGKNTEAFF.

This clonotype was seen a single time. The chain employs TRBV20-1 and TRBJ2-5, with unresolved D. V dropped 0 bases and J dropped 6 bases, with 8 bases sitting between them. The CDR3 consists of 12 residues. Germline V gene sequence: CDR1 DFQATT, CDR2 SNEGSKA (reference sequence). CDR3 DNA: TGCAGTGCTAGAGAGAGCGTCCAGACCCAGTACTTC. Its translation is CSARESVQTQYF.

The gene calls are TRBV28 and TRBJ2-5; 8 bases map to TRBD1. Losses at the gene ends were 5 bases for V and 2 bases for J; bases not matched to a gene: 1. The CDR3 runs to 13 residues. Germline V gene sequence: CDR1 MDHEN, CDR2 SYDVKM. The CDR3 sequence is CASSHRGQETQYF. DNA for the CDR3: TGTGCCAGCAGTCACAGGGGGCAAGAGACCCAGTACTTC.

In its sample, this clonotype was seen many times. V is TRBV9 and J is TRBJ1-1; D gene uncertain. Germline CDR1 SGDLS, CDR2 YYNGEE. The CDR3 has 11 residues. The V and J ends lost 4 bases and 3 bases respectively, with 4 bases between them. The chain's CDR3 is CASSPDTEAFF. The CDR3 DNA is TGTGCCAGCAGCCCAGACACTGAAGCTTTCTTT.

The rearrangement links TRBV28 to TRBJ2-3, with D possibly being TRBD2 (6 bases). CDR3 length: 17 amino acids. Trimming took 6 bases from V and 2 from J, leaving 21 bases between them. Germline V gene data show CDR1 as MDHEN and CDR2 as SYDVKM. This CDR3 is CASRKPRLEGYTDTQYF. The CDR3 nucleotides are TGTGCCAGCAGGAAGCCCCGGTTGGAGGGATACACAGATACGCAGTATTTT. Filled out from reference TRBV28 and TRBJ2-3, the complete variable domain reads DVKVTQSSRYLVKRTGEKVFLECVQDMDHENMFWYRQDPGLGLRLIYFSYDVKMKEKGDIPEGYSVSREKKERFSLILESASTNQTSMYLCASRKPRLEGYTDTQYFGPGTRLTVL.

This clonotype was detected only a few times. The chain uses TRBV11-3 and TRBJ2-2; 9 positions agree with TRBD2. The CDR3 loop spans 15 amino acids. V shed 5 bases and J 6 bases; nucleotides not matched to a gene: 7. Germline loops: CDR1 SGHNT, CDR2 YENEEA. Here the CDR3 reads CASSGGLAMAGELFF. In DNA, the CDR3 is TGTGCCAGCAGCGGCGGACTAGCGATGGCCGGGGAGCTGTTTTTT. The entire variable domain, with the rest obtained from reference TRBV11-3 and TRBJ2-2, is as follows: EAGVVQSPRYKIIEKKQPVAFWCNPISGHNTLYWYLQNLGQGPELLIRYENEEAVDDSQLPKDRFSAERLKGVDSTLKIQPAELGDSAVYLCASSGGLAMAGELFFGEGSRLTVL.